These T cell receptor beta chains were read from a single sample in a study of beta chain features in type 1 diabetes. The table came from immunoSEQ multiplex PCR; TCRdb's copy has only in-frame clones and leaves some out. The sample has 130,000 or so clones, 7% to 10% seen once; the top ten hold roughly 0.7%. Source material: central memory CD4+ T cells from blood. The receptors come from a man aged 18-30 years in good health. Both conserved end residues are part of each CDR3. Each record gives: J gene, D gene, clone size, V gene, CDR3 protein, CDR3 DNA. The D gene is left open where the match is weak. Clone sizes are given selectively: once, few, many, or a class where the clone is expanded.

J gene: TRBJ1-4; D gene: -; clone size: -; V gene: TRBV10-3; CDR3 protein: CAISQAGQNEKLFF; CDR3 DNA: TGTGCCATCAGCCAGGCAGGGCAGAATGAAAAACTGTTTTTT
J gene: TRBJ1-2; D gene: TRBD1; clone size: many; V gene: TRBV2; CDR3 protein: CASSGQANYGYTF; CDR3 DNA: TGTGCCAGCAGCGGACAGGCTAACTATGGCTACACCTTC
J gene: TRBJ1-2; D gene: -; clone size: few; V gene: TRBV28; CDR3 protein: CASSMGGRQYGYTF; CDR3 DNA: TGTGCCAGCAGTATGGGGGGACGTCAATATGGCTACACCTTC
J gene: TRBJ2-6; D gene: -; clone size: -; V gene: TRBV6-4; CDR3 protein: CASSLSSGANVLTF; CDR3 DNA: TGTGCCAGCAGTCTCAGCTCTGGGGCCAACGTCCTGACTTTC
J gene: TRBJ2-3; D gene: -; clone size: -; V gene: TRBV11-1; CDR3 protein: CASSYQTRDTQYF; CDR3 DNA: TGTGCCAGCAGCTACCAAACTAGGGATACGCAGTATTTT
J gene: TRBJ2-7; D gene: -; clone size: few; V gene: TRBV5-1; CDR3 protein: CASSLRGDEQYF; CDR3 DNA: TGCGCCAGCAGCTTGCGCGGGGACGAGCAGTACTTC
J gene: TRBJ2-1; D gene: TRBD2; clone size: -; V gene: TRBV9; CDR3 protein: CASSRGGLAFNEQFF; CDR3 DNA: TGTGCCAGCAGCAGAGGGGGACTAGCCTTTAATGAGCAGTTCTTC
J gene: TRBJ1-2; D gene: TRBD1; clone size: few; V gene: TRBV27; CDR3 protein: CASSSGQGEGGYTF; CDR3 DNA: TGTGCCAGCAGTTCAGGACAGGGGGAGGGTGGCTACACCTTC
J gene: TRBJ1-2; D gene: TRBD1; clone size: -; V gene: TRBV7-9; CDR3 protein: CASSSTGALSYGYTF; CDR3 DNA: TGTGCCAGCAGCTCTACAGGGGCCCTGTCTTATGGCTACACCTTC
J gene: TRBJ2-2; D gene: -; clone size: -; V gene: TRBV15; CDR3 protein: CATSLMAVFGELFF; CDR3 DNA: TGTGCCACCAGCCTAATGGCGGTCTTTGGGGAGCTGTTTTTT
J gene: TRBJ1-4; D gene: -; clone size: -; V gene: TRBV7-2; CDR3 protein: CASRRASNEKLFF; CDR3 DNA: TGTGCCAGCCGGCGGGCTTCGAATGAAAAACTGTTTTTT